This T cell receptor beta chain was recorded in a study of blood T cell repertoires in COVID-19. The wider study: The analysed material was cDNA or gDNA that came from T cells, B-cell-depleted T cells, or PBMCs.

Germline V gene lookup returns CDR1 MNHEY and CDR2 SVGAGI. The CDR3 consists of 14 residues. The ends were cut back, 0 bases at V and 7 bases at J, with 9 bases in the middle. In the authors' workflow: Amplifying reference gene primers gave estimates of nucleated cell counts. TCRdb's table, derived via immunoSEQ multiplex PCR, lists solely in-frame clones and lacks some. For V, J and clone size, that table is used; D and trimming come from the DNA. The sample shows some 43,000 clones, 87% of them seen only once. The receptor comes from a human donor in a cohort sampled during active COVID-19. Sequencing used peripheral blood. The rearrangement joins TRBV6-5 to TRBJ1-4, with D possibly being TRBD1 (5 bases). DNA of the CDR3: TGTGCCAGCAGTTACTCTTTCAGGGCTGAAAAACTGTTTTTT. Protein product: CASSYSFRAEKLFF.